These 27 T cell receptor beta chains came from one sample sequenced in a study of molecular identifiers for immune sequencing clone quantification. TCRdb ran MiXCR on the PCR reads and lists one entry per CDR3 protein. The data contain 490,000 or so distinct CDR3 sequences, 20% to 25% of them seen just once; the ten biggest clones take up around 0.84%. What was sequenced was naive CD8+ T cells from blood, with Jurkat cell RNA spiked in. Documented subset: FACS-sorted CD8+CD4-CCR7+CD45RA+ naive T cells. These receptors were taken from a human donor in good health. Some libraries in this study had Jurkat cell RNA spiked in.

This clonotype was counted between two and nine times. The V gene is TRBV12-3 or TRBV12-4, the J gene TRBJ1-3, with a possible D match to TRBD1 (6 bases). The ends were cut back, 4 bases at V and 0 bases at J, with 19 bases in the middle. The CDR3 has 18 residues. The CDR3 spells CASSYPPGQGPSGNTIYF. CDR3 nucleotide sequence: TGTGCCAGCAGTTACCCCCCAGGCCAGGGGCCCTCTGGAAACACCATATATTTT.

Points on this clonotype: A much bigger clone sits one base away, suggesting this may be a read error. The chain is built from TRBV29-1 and TRBJ2-1; TRBD2 matches at 7 bases. The CDR3 length is 15 residues. CDR1 is SQVTM and CDR2 is ANQGSEA in the germline V gene. Trimming took 3 bases from V and 2 from J; bases not matched to a gene: 7. CDR3 region: CSVEASGSPYNEQFF. DNA of the CDR3: TGCAGCGTTGAGGCTAGCGGTAGCCCCTACAATGAGCAGTTCTTC.

This rearrangement joins TRBV19 to TRBJ2-2; tentatively, D is TRBD2 (6 bases). This CDR3 region has 18 residues. The V and J ends lost 3 bases and 3 bases respectively, with 20 bases between them. Germline lookup yields CDR1 LNHDA and CDR2 SQIVND (reference sequence). CDR3 DNA: TGTGCCAGTAGTATTCCCTGGGGGGTAAGGGACCACACCGGGGAGCTGTTTTTT. This sequence encodes CASSIPWGVRDHTGELFF. Variable domain in full (rest from reference TRBV19 and TRBJ2-2): DGGITQSPKYLFRKEGQNVTLSCEQNLNHDAMYWYRQDPGQGLRLIYYSQIVNDFQKGDIAEGYSVSREKKESFPLTVTSAQKNPTAFYLCASSIPWGVRDHTGELFFGEGSRLTVL.

About this clonotype itself: A much larger clone differs from this one at a single base, so this may be a read error. The gene calls are TRBV7-9 and TRBJ1-1; 8 positions match TRBD1. The germline V gene has CDR1 SEHNR and CDR2 FQNEAQ (reference sequence). The CDR3 runs 17 residues. The trim removed 3 bases at V and 6 bases at J, leaving 15 bases unmatched. The CDR3 loop reads CASSFSTGEPSAPEAFF. The DNA of the CDR3 is TGTGCCAGCAGCTTCTCGACAGGGGAACCGAGTGCGCCTGAAGCTTTCTTT.

The rearrangement uses TRBV28 and TRBJ1-1, with D uncertain. This CDR3 region has 13 residues. V was pared by 7 bases and J by 1 base, with 10 bases between. Germline values: CDR1 MDHEN, CDR2 SYDVKM. Here the CDR3 reads CASTTEPNTEAFF. DNA of the CDR3: TGTGCCAGCACTACTGAGCCGAACACTGAAGCTTTCTTT.

About this clonotype: At one end the junction does not follow the germline gene, possibly because of a read error. This chain links TRBV27 with TRBJ1-5; D perhaps matches TRBD1 (6 bases). This CDR3 region has 15 residues. Germline V gene lookup returns CDR1 MNHEY and CDR2 SMNVEV (reference sequence). The CDR3 region is CASSLTGDSDQPQHF. The CDR3 coding sequence is TGTGCCAGCAGCCTGACAGGAGATAGCGATCAGCCCCAGCATTTT.

The chain employs TRBV27 and TRBJ1-5; D ambiguous. Trimming took off 0 bases at V and 7 bases at J, with 7 bases between the two ends. The CDR3 extends over 13 amino acids. Germline V gives CDR1 MNHEY, CDR2 SMNVEV (reference sequence). The CDR3: CASSLSYKQPQHF. CDR3 in DNA: TGTGCCAGCAGTTTATCGTACAAGCAGCCCCAGCATTTT.

With regard to this clonotype: One end of the junction fails to match germline, which may point to a read error. V is TRBV19 and J is TRBJ1-5, with D possibly being TRBD1 (6 bases). CDR1 and CDR2 (germline): LNHDA, SQIVND (reference sequence). The CDR3 is made up of 16 amino acids. The CDR3 sequence: CASNIGTRGKGQPQHF. For the CDR3, the DNA is TGTGCCAGTAATATAGGTACCAGGGGAAAAGGTCAGCCCCAGCATTTT.

This clonotype showed up just a few times. The chain is built from TRBV7-2 and TRBJ2-7; no reliable D call. Trimming took 5 bases from V and 1 from J, leaving 12 bases between them. This CDR3 is built from 14 residues. Germline lookup yields CDR1 SGHTA and CDR2 FQGNSA. CDR3 DNA: TGTGCCAGCAGCCCGTTTGGGCAGTCCTACGAGCAGTACTTC. Its protein is CASSPFGQSYEQYF.

The V gene is TRBV28, the J gene TRBJ1-1; 8 positions match TRBD1. Losses at the gene ends were 1 base for V and 0 bases for J; bases not matched to a gene: 13. The CDR3 consists of 19 residues. Germline CDR1 and CDR2: MDHEN and SYDVKM. The DNA for the CDR3 is TGTGCCAGCAGTTTATCTATATGGGGGACAGGCGCACTGAACACTGAAGCTTTCTTT. Protein product: CASSLSIWGTGALNTEAFF.

The CDR3 loop reads CASSRQGPHNEQFF. The CDR3 region has the DNA TGTGCCAGCAGTAGACAGGGCCCTCACAATGAGCAGTTCTTC. The chain couples TRBV28 to TRBJ2-1; 7 bases match TRBD1. The CDR3 has 14 residues. The germline gives CDR1 MDHEN, CDR2 SYDVKM. Unmatched junction bases numbered 6, after V lost 5 bases and J lost 5 bases.

The chain is built from TRBV4-3 and TRBJ2-1; possibly TRBD1 for D (6 bases). This CDR3 is 15 amino acids long. The germline CDR1 and CDR2 sequences are LGHNA and YSLEER. The ends were cut back, 1 base at V and 0 bases at J, with 7 bases in the middle. The CDR3: CASSQGRGSYNEQFF. DNA for the CDR3: TGCGCCAGCAGCCAAGGCAGGGGCTCCTACAATGAGCAGTTCTTC.

V gene TRBV6-6 combines with J gene TRBJ1-2; D remains unclear. There are 13 residues in the CDR3. V lost 2 bases and J 8 bases, leaving 12 bases between the germline ends. Looked up from germline, CDR1 is MNHNY and CDR2 is SVGAGI (reference sequence). This CDR3 reads CASSYSPLGGYTF. The CDR3 region has the DNA TGTGCCAGCAGTTACAGCCCGCTGGGCGGCTACACCTTC.

This clonotype was counted at least ten times. The chain couples TRBV10-3 to TRBJ2-3; 11 bases line up with TRBD2. The CDR3 runs 15 residues. Germline trimming cut 2 bases from V and 5 bases from J; bases unmatched to any gene: 3. Germline V gene data show CDR1 as ENHRY and CDR2 as SYGVKD. CDR3 in amino acids: CAISEIAGGRDTQYF. The CDR3 DNA reads TGTGCCATCAGTGAGATAGCGGGGGGGCGAGATACGCAGTATTTT.

CDR3 sequence (DNA): TGTGCCAGCAACCTATCCTCAGATACGCAGTATTTT. Its translation: CASNLSSDTQYF. The gene calls are TRBV6-6 and TRBJ2-3; D is undetermined. The CDR3 extends over 12 amino acids. Germline V gene data show CDR1 as MNHNY and CDR2 as SVGAGI (reference sequence). With 7 bases removed from V and 4 bases from J, the gap between germline ends came to 9 bases.

This clonotype has a count of ten or more. The chain is built from TRBV4-1 and TRBJ2-1; unclear D gene. Germline CDR1 reads MGHRA; CDR2 reads YSYEKL. V shed 0 bases and J shed 0 bases, with 6 bases lying between them. This CDR3 is built from 15 residues. DNA for the CDR3: TGCGCCAGCAGCCAAGAGGGTAGCTCCTACAATGAGCAGTTCTTC. It is translated as CASSQEGSSYNEQFF.

This clonotype was seen a few times. The chain is built from TRBV7-9 and TRBJ2-7; 11 bases agree with TRBD2. J lost 4 bases, V lost 5 bases, and 16 bases had no gene match. Germline V gene lookup returns CDR1 SEHNR and CDR2 FQNEAQ (reference sequence). The CDR3 has 18 residues. CDR3 nucleotides: TGTGCCAGCAGCCCAAGGAGTGCCACTAGCGGGAGAGTATACGAGCAGTACTTC. Residues: CASSPRSATSGRVYEQYF.

There are many counts of this clonotype. This chain joins TRBV12-3 or TRBV12-4 and TRBJ1-5; D remains ambiguous. The CDR3 runs 12 residues. The V and J ends lost 8 bases and 2 bases respectively, with 7 bases between them. The CDR3 coding sequence is TGTGCCAGCGGGTCTGGCAATCAGCCCCAGCATTTT. The encoded protein is CASGSGNQPQHF.

The rearrangement joins TRBV6-2 or TRBV6-3 to TRBJ2-5, with TRBD2 identical over 9 bases. Per the germline V gene, CDR1 is MNHEY and CDR2 is SVGEGT. The V segment lost 6 bases and the J segment 5 bases; nucleotides outside the gene matches: 10. The CDR3 runs to 15 residues. The CDR3 here is CASSRLAAGGETQYF. Written as DNA, the CDR3 is TGTGCCAGCAGCAGACTAGCGGCCGGCGGGGAGACCCAGTACTTC.

The CDR3 protein is CASSQVWASGRRSAQYF. CDR3 nucleotide sequence: TGCGCCAGCAGCCAAGTTTGGGCTAGCGGGAGAAGGTCGGCGCAGTATTTT. The chain has TRBV4-3 and TRBJ2-3, with 10 bases that match TRBD2. This CDR3 spans 17 amino acids. Trimming removed 1 base from V and 10 bases from J; junction bases left unmatched: 14. Per the germline V gene, CDR1 is LGHNA and CDR2 is YSLEER.

The rearrangement joins TRBV7-8 to TRBJ1-3; unclear D gene. Germline V lookup: CDR1 SGHVS, CDR2 FQNEAQ. The CDR3 spans 15 residues. V was shortened by 1 base and J by 0 bases, with 7 bases between the two germline ends. CDR3 sequence: CASSLERSSGNTIYF. CDR3 sequence (DNA): TGTGCCAGCAGCTTAGAGAGGAGCTCTGGAAACACCATATATTTT.

This clonotype was seen many times. The rearrangement joins TRBV27 to TRBJ2-7, with 7 bases identical to TRBD1. After removal of 4 bases from V and 7 bases from J, the junction contained 7 bases not matched to a gene. The CDR3 has 13 amino acids. Germline assignment: CDR1 MNHEY and CDR2 SMNVEV (reference sequence). CDR3 amino acids: CASSSGTALEQYF. For the CDR3, the DNA is TGTGCCAGCAGTTCCGGGACAGCTTTGGAGCAGTACTTC.

The chain recombines TRBV15 with TRBJ2-5; D is ambiguous. The V gene lost 1 base and the J gene lost 1 base, with 7 bases spanning the gap. This CDR3 has 14 residues. Germline V gene sequence: CDR1 LNHNV, CDR2 YYDKDF (reference sequence). The CDR3 region is CATSRVDFQETQYF. The CDR3 DNA follows: TGTGCCACCAGCAGAGTCGATTTCCAAGAGACCCAGTACTTC.

At least ten counts were recorded for this clonotype. This chain uses TRBV15 with TRBJ2-3; TRBD2 aligns across 7 bases. Germline V lookup: CDR1 LNHNV, CDR2 YYDKDF (reference sequence). V was pared by 4 bases and J by 4 bases, with 5 bases of the junction left unmatched. The CDR3 loop spans 14 amino acids. The CDR3 nucleotides are TGTGCCACCAGCATGGGACTAATCGCAGATACGCAGTATTTT. Its protein is CATSMGLIADTQYF.

This clonotype has ten or more counts. V usage is TRBV12-3 or TRBV12-4 and J usage is TRBJ2-3; D is undetermined. V shed 1 base and J shed 4 bases, with 9 bases lying between them. This CDR3 has 14 amino acids. CDR3 sequence reads: CASSLGVSPDTQYF. The DNA for the CDR3 is TGTGCCAGCAGTTTAGGTGTCAGCCCAGATACGCAGTATTTT.

In its sample, this clonotype was seen a few times. V usage is TRBV20-1 and J usage is TRBJ1-5; D gene unclear. The CDR3 consists of 14 residues. V dropped 3 bases and J dropped 0 bases, with 9 bases sitting between them. Germline lookup yields CDR1 DFQATT and CDR2 SNEGSKA (reference sequence). The CDR3 DNA sequence: TGCAGTGCTAGGGATAGAAGTAGCAATCAGCCCCAGCATTTT. It is translated as CSARDRSSNQPQHF.

V is TRBV11-2 and J is TRBJ2-3; TRBD1 matches 10 bases. The ends lost 1 base at V and 4 bases at J; junction bases unmatched: 8. This CDR3 is built from 17 residues. Germline V gives CDR1 SGHAT, CDR2 FQNNGV. CDR3 amino acids: CASSLGGAGQGSDTQYF. As DNA, the CDR3 is TGTGCCAGCAGCTTAGGAGGGGCGGGACAGGGGTCAGATACGCAGTATTTT.